This TCR beta chain was recovered during a study of blood T cell repertoires in COVID-19. Study-wide background: The United States, Italy and Spain supplied acute and convalescent COVID-19 samples. PBMCs, B-cell-depleted T cells, or T cells provided the cDNA or gDNA that made up the material.

Original handling: Nucleated cell counts were estimated from reference gene primer amplification. Sequenced by immunoSEQ multiplex PCR; TCRdb stores in-frame clones only, minus some. V and J calls and clone size are copied from that table; D and trimming were computed from the DNA. The sample contains 140,000 to 150,000 clones, about nine tenths of which appear only once. CDR1 and CDR2 from the germline V gene are SNHLY and FYNNEI. CDR3 length: 14 amino acids. Material for sequencing was peripheral blood. This TCR was recovered from a man older than 75 with acute or convalescent COVID-19. V and J are TRBV2 and TRBJ2-7; possible D gene TRBD1, 6 bases. For the CDR3, the DNA is TGTGCTAGAGGGGGAAGCGGCCCCTATGGGGAGCAGTACTTC. Protein sequence: CARGGSGPYGEQYF.